Presented here are 27 T cell receptor beta chains from one specimen sequenced in a study of spatial heterogeneity in lung cancer. Time point in this sample: sample taken at primary tumor resection. No cells were sorted before sequencing. The whole RNA sequenced was extracted from tumor, nontumor lung or frozen PBMC. TCRdb re-derived calls from the 5' RACE reads in MiXCR, one entry per CDR3 protein. The table has about 5,400 distinct CDR3 sequences, 30% to 40% seen once; the top ten hold 3.5%. The specimen comprised PBMCs, sampled at surgery. The receptors were sampled from a female donor with early-stage non-small cell lung cancer.

In this sample, this clonotype turned up a few times. This beta chain appears as a stray read in a library generated for alpha chains; its size is not informative. The rearrangement joins TRBV9 to TRBJ2-1; 8 bases fit TRBD1. Germline V gene sequence: CDR1 SGDLS, CDR2 YYNGEE. J lost 2 bases, V lost 7 bases, and 8 bases had no gene match. The CDR3 has 15 amino acids. The CDR3 region is CASGSLDRAYNEQFF. Written as DNA, the CDR3 is TGTGCCAGCGGGTCCTTGGACAGGGCCTACAATGAGCAGTTCTTC.

Comment on this clonotype: This beta chain is a stray read from a library made for alpha chains; its abundance is not meaningful. The chain carries TRBV6-1 and TRBJ2-1, with 8 nucleotides matching TRBD1. Germline values: CDR1 MNHNS, CDR2 SASEGT. Trimming cost V 8 bases and J 4 bases; bases outside gene matches: 4. This CDR3 is 13 amino acids long. CDR3 loop: CASDRDRYNEQFF. Written as DNA, the CDR3 is TGTGCCAGCGATAGGGACAGGTACAATGAGCAGTTCTTC.

About this clonotype itself: For a library built for alpha chains, this beta chain is a stray read; little rests on its size. The J gene is TRBJ2-3, the V gene TRBV9; D is unresolved. With 0 bases removed from V and 5 bases from J, the gap between germline ends came to 7 bases. The length of the CDR3 is 13 residues. The germline V gene encodes CDR1 SGDLS and CDR2 YYNGEE. The CDR3 nucleotides are TGTGCCAGCAGCGTAGCTACGGGAGATACGCAGTATTTT. Protein product: CASSVATGDTQYF. The entire variable domain, with the rest obtained from reference TRBV9 and TRBJ2-3, is as follows: DSGVTQTPKHLITATGQRVTLRCSPRSGDLSVYWYQQSLDQGLQFLIQYYNGEERAKGNILERFSAQQFPDLHSELNLSSLELGDSALYFCASSVATGDTQYFGPGTRLTVL.

This clonotype was found a few times. This beta chain is off target for a library built for alpha chains, so its abundance means little. The chain has TRBV28 and TRBJ2-7; 7 bases fit TRBD1. The CDR3 sequence is 15 residues long. The trim removed 3 bases at V and 4 bases at J, leaving 9 bases unmatched. The germline CDR1 and CDR2 sequences are MDHEN and SYDVKM. In nucleotides, the CDR3 is TGTGCCAGCAGTTTGAGCCGACAGGGAAGGTACGAGCAGTACTTC. Amino acid sequence: CASSLSRQGRYEQYF.

With respect to this clonotype: A much bigger clone sits one base away, suggesting this may be a read error. This beta chain is a stray sequence in a library constructed for alpha chains; its clone size is not meaningful. The chain recombines TRBV5-1 with TRBJ2-1; D unclear. The CDR3 spans 11 residues. CDR1 and CDR2 (germline): SGHRS, YFSETQ. Here the CDR3 reads CASSLIHELFF. CDR3 nucleotides: TGCGCCAGCAGCTTAATCCATGAGCTGTTCTTC. The full variable domain, rest sourced from reference TRBV5-1 and TRBJ2-1, is KAGVTQTPRYLIKTRGQQVTLSCSPISGHRSVSWYQQTPGQGLQFLFEYFSETQRNKGNFPGRFSGRQFSNSRSEMNVSTLELGDSALYLCASSLIHELFFGPGTRLTVL.

With respect to this clonotype: This beta chain is a stray read from a library made for alpha chains; its abundance is not meaningful. This chain joins TRBV5-1 and TRBJ2-1, with TRBD2 as a possible D gene (6 bases). Germline V CDR1 and CDR2: SGHRS, YFSETQ. Trimming stripped 0 bases from V and 7 bases from J, with 8 bases between. This CDR3 comprises 13 residues. The CDR3, as DNA: TGCGCCAGCAGCTTGGGACTAGGAAATGAGCAGTTCTTC. The encoded protein is CASSLGLGNEQFF.

This clonotype was observed a few times. This beta chain lies outside the target of a library built for alpha chains; its clone size means little. The chain recombines TRBV9 with TRBJ2-3; 11 nucleotides match TRBD2. This CDR3 is built from 16 residues. Germline-derived CDR1 and CDR2 are SGDLS and YYNGEE. V dropped 3 bases and J dropped 3; count of bases not matched to a gene: 6. CDR3 in DNA: TGTGCCAGCAGCGCGAGACGGACTAGCGGGACAGATACGCAGTATTTT. Protein product: CASSARRTSGTDTQYF.

A remark on this clonotype: A library prepared for alpha chains yielded this beta chain as an off-target read; its size is of little meaning. The rearrangement links TRBV5-1 to TRBJ2-5; 7 bases agree with TRBD1. With 2 bases clipped from V and 1 base from J, the junction kept 2 bases outside the gene matches. This CDR3 spans 14 amino acids. The germline V gene encodes CDR1 SGHRS and CDR2 YFSETQ. The CDR3 region has the DNA TGCGCCAGCAGCTTTCGGACAGGCCAAGAGACCCAGTACTTC. The encoded protein is CASSFRTGQETQYF.

Turning to this clonotype: This beta chain came through as a stray read in a library set up for alpha chains, and its size says little. This chain links TRBV5-4 with TRBJ2-7; D unclear. The germline V and J ends were trimmed by 3 bases and 3 bases, with 13 bases remaining between them. The V gene's germline CDR1 is SGHNT and CDR2 YYREEE (reference sequence). This CDR3 has 14 residues. CDR3 protein: CASSSPRPNYEQYF. CDR3 in DNA: TGTGCCAGCAGCTCGCCCAGACCGAACTACGAGCAGTACTTC.

This clonotype turned up a few times. Since it is a stray read in a library aimed at alpha chains, this beta chain has a size that is not meaningful. DNA for the CDR3: TGCAGCGTTTCCGGGACCTACAATGAGCAGTTCTTC. This encodes CSVSGTYNEQFF. This chain joins TRBV29-1 and TRBJ2-1, with TRBD2 as a possible D gene (5 bases). CDR1 is SQVTM, CDR2 ANQGSEA, per germline. CDR3 size: 12 residues. Trimming removed 5 bases from V and 2 bases from J, with 7 bases in between.

This clonotype was detected only a few times. This beta chain is a stray sequence in a library constructed for alpha chains; its clone size is not meaningful. The V call is TRBV28, the J call TRBJ2-1; 8 bases line up with TRBD2. In germline, CDR1 is MDHEN, CDR2 SYDVKM. Trimming removed 8 bases from V and 4 bases from J; junction bases left unmatched: 7. The CDR3 covers 14 residues. This CDR3 is CASQGLAGYNEQFF. In DNA form, the CDR3 reads TGTGCCAGCCAGGGCCTAGCGGGTTACAATGAGCAGTTCTTC.

Notes on this clonotype: This beta chain is an off-target read within a library intended for alpha chains, so its frequency means little. The chain couples TRBV18 to TRBJ2-7; D is unclear. Germline V gene lookup returns CDR1 KGHSH and CDR2 LQKENI. This CDR3 has 13 amino acids. Trimming left V 0 bases short and J 3 bases short, with 6 bases between. The CDR3 coding sequence is TGTGCCAGCTCACCACCGCCGGGCTACGAGCAGTACTTC. Its protein is CASSPPPGYEQYF.

Judged by abundance, this clonotype is medium-sized. This beta chain slipped into a library made for alpha chains as a stray read, so its size is not meaningful. This chain joins TRBV2 and TRBJ2-5; no clear D gene. This CDR3 comprises 14 residues. Trimming pared 4 bases from V and 6 bases from J, leaving 15 bases between. Germline CDR1 SNHLY, CDR2 FYNNEI. CDR3 residues: CASSVVSSKKTQYF. The CDR3, as DNA: TGTGCCAGCAGTGTAGTCAGTAGTAAAAAGACCCAGTACTTC.

This clonotype was recorded a few times. This beta chain is a stray read from a library made for alpha chains; its abundance is not meaningful. The gene calls are TRBV24-1 and TRBJ2-3, with unresolved D. The V end was cut by 12 bases, the J end by 6 bases, with 15 bases between. Per the germline V gene, CDR1 is KGHDR and CDR2 is SFDVKD. CDR3 size: 12 residues. CDR3 coding DNA: TGTGCCCCTGCCCCCGTCTCGGATACGCAGTATTTT. Encoded protein: CAPAPVSDTQYF.

Comments on this clonotype: This beta chain is an unintended read in a library built for alpha chains; its size means little. This chain connects TRBV28 to TRBJ2-7; D possibly uses TRBD1 or TRBD2 (5 bases each). CDR1 is MDHEN and CDR2 is SYDVKM in the germline V gene. There are 15 residues in the CDR3. V shed 6 bases and J shed 2 bases, with 17 bases lying between them. CDR3 sequence reads: CASRGLGTVAYEQYF. Here the CDR3 DNA reads TGTGCCAGCAGGGGCCTTGGGACGGTAGCCTACGAGCAGTACTTC.

With respect to this clonotype: This beta chain lies outside the target of a library built for alpha chains; its clone size means little. This rearrangement joins TRBV7-8 to TRBJ2-1; D is uncertain. Trimming took off 5 bases at V and 3 bases at J, with 5 bases between the two ends. Germline-derived CDR1 and CDR2 are SGHVS and FQNEAQ. The CDR3 runs 12 residues. CDR3 nucleotides: TGTGCCAGCAGCCAAATCTACAATGAGCAGTTCTTC. Amino acid sequence: CASSQIYNEQFF.

Worth noting for this clonotype: This beta chain was picked up by a library intended for alpha chains and is off target, so its count carries little meaning. This chain links TRBV7-2 with TRBJ2-5, with D hard to call. Trimming removed 1 base at V and 2 bases at J, with 17 bases between. The CDR3 consists of 17 residues. From germline, CDR1 is SGHTA and CDR2 FQGNSA. CDR3 in amino acids: CASSLGVGRGPQETQYF. Written as DNA, the CDR3 is TGTGCCAGCAGCTTAGGAGTGGGCCGCGGACCACAAGAGACCCAGTACTTC.

About this clonotype itself: The library was built for alpha chains, so this beta chain is an off-target read and its size means little. V usage is TRBV29-1 and J usage is TRBJ2-2, with no clear D. Germline V lookup: CDR1 SQVTM, CDR2 ANQGSEA. CDR3 length equals 10 residues. Trimming cost V 5 bases and J 6 bases, with 4 bases left between them. The CDR3 DNA sequence: TGCAGCGTTCTGGCCGGGGAGCTGTTTTTT. It translates to CSVLAGELFF.

Only a few counts were recorded for this clonotype. This beta chain came through as a stray read in a library set up for alpha chains, and its size says little. The chain carries TRBV4-1 and TRBJ2-3; TRBD2 agrees at 8 bases. The CDR3 spans 15 residues. J lost 1 base, V lost 1 base, and 1 base had no gene match. In germline, CDR1 is MGHRA, CDR2 YSYEKL. The CDR3 loop reads CASSQAGGGTDTQYF. For the CDR3, the DNA is TGCGCCAGCAGCCAAGCGGGGGGGGGCACAGATACGCAGTATTTT.

As to this clonotype: Because the library targeted alpha chains, this beta chain is an off-target read whose size means little. The V call is TRBV11-1, the J call TRBJ2-7; a weak D match, TRBD2 (6 bases). The V and J ends lost 4 bases and 0 bases respectively, with 10 bases between them. Germline CDR1 is SGHAT and CDR2 is FQDESV (reference sequence). The CDR3 has 14 amino acids. The CDR3 DNA sequence: TGTGCCAGCAGCTCAGCGGGCGGCTCCTACGAGCAGTACTTC. It translates to CASSSAGGSYEQYF. Supplemented by reference TRBV11-1 and TRBJ2-7, the full variable domain reads EAEVAQSPRYKITEKSQAVAFWCDPISGHATLYWYRQILGQGPELLVQFQDESVVDDSQLPKDRFSAERLKGVDSTLKIQPAELGDSAMYLCASSSAGGSYEQYFGPGTRLTVT.

In regard to this clonotype: This beta chain slipped into a library made for alpha chains as a stray read, so its size is not meaningful. The chain couples TRBV7-2 to TRBJ2-2; 11 bases are shared with TRBD2. Germline loops: CDR1 SGHTA, CDR2 FQGNSA. The CDR3 consists of 18 residues. V trimming: 2 bases; J trimming: 5 bases; junction bases outside the gene matches: 10. The CDR3 spells CASSLWTSGRGLTGELFF. CDR3 coding DNA: TGTGCCAGCAGCTTATGGACTAGCGGGCGAGGGTTGACCGGGGAGCTGTTTTTT.

This clonotype was detected a few times. This beta chain slipped into a library made for alpha chains as a stray read, so its size is not meaningful. The chain employs TRBV15 and TRBJ2-5; D is possibly TRBD1 or TRBD2 (5 bases each). From germline, CDR1 is LNHNV and CDR2 YYDKDF (reference sequence). Trimming took 3 bases from V and 1 from J, leaving 12 bases between them. The CDR3 is 15 amino acids. CDR3 nucleotides: TGTGCCACCAGCAGTACCTCCGGGGCCCAAGAGACCCAGTACTTC. Its translation: CATSSTSGAQETQYF. The full variable domain, its missing parts supplied by reference TRBV15 and TRBJ2-5, is DAMVIQNPRYQVTQFGKPVTLSCSQTLNHNVMYWYQQKSSQAPKLLFHYYDKDFNNEADTPDNFQSRRPNTSFCFLDIRSPGLGDTAMYLCATSSTSGAQETQYFGPGTRLLVL.

A note on this clonotype: This beta chain appears as a stray read in a library generated for alpha chains; its size is not informative. The chain combines TRBV27 with TRBJ2-3, with D possibly called TRBD1 or TRBD2 (5 bases each). Germline assignment: CDR1 MNHEY and CDR2 SMNVEV (reference sequence). With 2 bases removed from V and 2 bases from J, the gap between germline ends came to 11 bases. The CDR3 has 15 amino acids. The CDR3 protein is CASSLEGPNTDTQYF. The DNA for the CDR3 is TGTGCCAGCAGTTTAGAGGGACCCAACACAGATACGCAGTATTTT.

This clonotype was seen more than once but under ten times. As an off-target read in a library built for alpha chains, this beta chain has a frequency of little significance. The genes are TRBV28 and TRBJ2-7; D might be TRBD1 (6 bases). V was trimmed by 7 bases and J by 3 bases, leaving 19 bases between them. Germline values: CDR1 MDHEN, CDR2 SYDVKM. This CDR3 comprises 15 residues. For the CDR3, the DNA is TGTGCCAGCAATTCCCTCAACAGGGACCTCTACGAGCAGTACTTC. Encoded protein: CASNSLNRDLYEQYF. The variable domain in full, completed from reference TRBV28 and TRBJ2-7, reads DVKVTQSSRYLVKRTGEKVFLECVQDMDHENMFWYRQDPGLGLRLIYFSYDVKMKEKGDIPEGYSVSREKKERFSLILESASTNQTSMYLCASNSLNRDLYEQYFGPGTRLTVT.

Concerning this clonotype: This beta chain is off target for a library built for alpha chains, so its abundance means little. The chain is built from TRBV4-1 and TRBJ2-3; D remains unclear. Germline CDR1 and CDR2: MGHRA and YSYEKL. V dropped 1 base and J dropped 5 bases, with 4 bases sitting between them. The CDR3 runs 12 residues. The chain's CDR3 is CASSQVRDTQYF. DNA for the CDR3: TGCGCCAGCAGCCAAGTGCGAGATACGCAGTATTTT.

Notes on this clonotype: A library prepared for alpha chains yielded this beta chain as an off-target read; its size is of little meaning. The chain has TRBV7-6 and TRBJ2-2; no clear D gene. CDR1 is SGHVS and CDR2 is FNYEAQ in the germline V gene. The CDR3 sequence is 16 residues long. Trimming stripped 5 bases from V and 4 bases from J, with 17 bases between. The CDR3 loop is CASSPTVQSGTGELFF. Here the CDR3 DNA reads TGTGCCAGCAGCCCCACAGTCCAGTCGGGCACCGGGGAGCTGTTTTTT.

Details on this clonotype: For a library built for alpha chains, this beta chain is a stray read; little rests on its size. The V gene is TRBV11-2, the J gene TRBJ1-2, with D possibly being TRBD1 (5 bases). V lost 7 bases, J lost 2 bases, and 14 bases lay in between. The V gene's germline CDR1 is SGHAT and CDR2 FQNNGV. This CDR3 contains 14 residues. CDR3 nucleotides: TGTGCCAGCACCCCGGCAGGGCGGAACTATGGCTACACCTTC. It yields the protein CASTPAGRNYGYTF. Supplemented by reference TRBV11-2 and TRBJ1-2, the full variable domain reads EAGVAQSPRYKIIEKRQSVAFWCNPISGHATLYWYQQILGQGPKLLIQFQNNGVVDDSQLPKDRFSAERLKGVDSTLKIQPAKLEDSAVYLCASTPAGRNYGYTFGSGTRLTVV.